This T cell receptor beta chain was recovered during a study of blood T cell repertoires in COVID-19. Study context: The origin of the acute and convalescent COVID-19 samples was the United States, Italy and Spain. The cDNA or gDNA used as material had been derived from T cells, B-cell-depleted T cells, or PBMCs.

Sequenced by immunoSEQ multiplex PCR; TCRdb stores in-frame clones only, minus some. The sample carries some 46,000 clones, about four fifths recorded once. This TCR was recovered from a man aged 55 to 69 with active COVID-19. Input material: peripheral blood.

DNA of the CDR3: TGTGCCAGCAGTTCACTACCTCGGACTGACTCCTACGAGCAGTACTTC. Its translation is CASSSLPRTDSYEQYF. This sequence joins TRBV28 and TRBJ2-7, with D perhaps matching TRBD2 (5 bases). Germline lookup yields CDR1 MDHEN and CDR2 SYDVKM. Trimming pared 4 bases from V and 0 bases from J, leaving 16 bases between. This CDR3 spans 16 amino acids.